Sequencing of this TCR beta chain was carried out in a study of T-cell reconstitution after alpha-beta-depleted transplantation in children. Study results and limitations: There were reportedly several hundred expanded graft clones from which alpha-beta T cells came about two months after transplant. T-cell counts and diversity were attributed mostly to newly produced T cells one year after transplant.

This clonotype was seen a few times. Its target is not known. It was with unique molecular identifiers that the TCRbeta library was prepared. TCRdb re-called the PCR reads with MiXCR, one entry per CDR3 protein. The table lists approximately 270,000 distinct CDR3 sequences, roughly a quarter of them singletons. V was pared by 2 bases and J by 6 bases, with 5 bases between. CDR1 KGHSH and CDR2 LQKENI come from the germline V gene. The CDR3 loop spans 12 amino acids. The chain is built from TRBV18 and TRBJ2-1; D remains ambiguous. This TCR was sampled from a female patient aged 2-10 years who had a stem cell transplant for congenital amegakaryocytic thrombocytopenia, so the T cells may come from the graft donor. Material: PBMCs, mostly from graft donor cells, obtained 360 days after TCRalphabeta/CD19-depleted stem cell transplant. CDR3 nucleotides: TGTGCCAGCTCACCAGTTCTCAATGAGCAGTTCTTC. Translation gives CASSPVLNEQFF.